This TCR beta chain was sequenced in a study of shared clonotypes between healthy human individuals. Study-level background: The study used three CD4 naive, three CD4 memory, two CD8 naive and one CD8 memory plate per donor.

Using immunoSEQ multiplex PCR, the repertoire was profiled, and TCRdb retains in-frame clones only, with some absent. The sample records 2 million to 3 million clones, 93% being singletons. Every one of the donors was a Caucasian adult that lived in Nashville, Tennessee. In this sample, this clone turned up once. Antigen specificity is unknown. This CDR3 spans 15 amino acids. Germline V CDR1 and CDR2: LGHNA, YNFKEQ. The V gene lost 1 base and the J gene lost 2 bases, with 10 bases spanning the gap. Notes on the study in general: Lower generation probabilities were found for non-shared clonotypes than for those shared by all four donors. Only a few donors were included, so the genetic and exposure-history diversity represented was limited.

This clonotype originated in a man aged 18-30 years in good health. Some clones in this sample may be carry-over from other donors' samples. Sequenced: naive CD4+ T cells from PBMCs. Described subset: CD45RA+ positively selected. The rearrangement uses TRBV4-2 and TRBJ2-3; a possible D gene is TRBD2 (6 bases). DNA for the CDR3: TGTGCCAGCAGCCAAGCGGGCGGGACCACAGATACGCAGTATTTT. Translated, it gives CASSQAGGTTDTQYF.